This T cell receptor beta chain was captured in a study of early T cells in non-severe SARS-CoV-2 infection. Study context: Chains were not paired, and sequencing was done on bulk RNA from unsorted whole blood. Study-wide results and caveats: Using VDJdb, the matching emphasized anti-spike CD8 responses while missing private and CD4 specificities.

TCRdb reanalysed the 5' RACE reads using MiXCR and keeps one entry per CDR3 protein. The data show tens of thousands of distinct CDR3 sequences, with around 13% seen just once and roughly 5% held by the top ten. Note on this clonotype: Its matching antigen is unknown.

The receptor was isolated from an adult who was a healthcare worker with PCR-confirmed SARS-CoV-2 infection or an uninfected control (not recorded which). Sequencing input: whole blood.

The CDR3 sequence is CASSELNLFQYNEQFF. The CDR3 DNA reads as TGTGCCAGCAGTGAATTAAATTTGTTCCAGTACAATGAGCAGTTCTTC. The V gene is TRBV6-1, the J gene TRBJ2-1; D is uncertain. The CDR3 is 16 residues long. V lost 2 bases to trimming and J lost 4 bases, with 15 bases between them. Germline V gene data show CDR1 as MNHNS and CDR2 as SASEGT.